This passage covers 20 T cell receptor beta chains from one sample sequenced in a study of T cell responses to AZD1222 COVID-19 vaccine (dated by TCRdb to 2020 to 2023). This specimen's time point label, per the study, means: baseline before first vaccination. Receptor libraries were prepared by the immunoSEQ multiplex PCR assay. Entries here come from immuneACCESS through TCRdb and include only in-frame sequences with V and J called. Some clones fail to appear in such tables; in the studies checked, an unresolved V gene covers under half of the shortfall, and the cause of the remainder is unknown. The sample table contains tens of thousands of clones; only one count was recorded for about 78% of them. The ten largest clones capture approximately 3.9% of the sample. Sequenced material: peripheral blood, taken on day 0 of AZD1222 vaccination. Receptors originate from an adult in good health.

The gene calls are TRBV27 and TRBJ1-4; D is perhaps TRBD1 (6 bases). The germline V and J ends were trimmed by 7 bases and 5 bases, with 17 bases remaining between them. Looked up from germline, CDR1 is MNHEY and CDR2 is SMNVEV (reference sequence). The CDR3 runs to 15 residues. The CDR3 is CASIEPQGYNEKLFF. The CDR3 nucleotides read TGTGCCAGCATCGAGCCACAGGGCTACAATGAAAAACTGTTTTTT.

The chain is built from TRBV11-2 and TRBJ2-5; no reliable D call. The CDR3 totals 15 residues. The V and J ends lost 1 base and 2 bases respectively, with 11 bases between them. CDR1 and CDR2 from the germline V gene are SGHAT and FQNNGV. The CDR3 loop is CASSLAKFWQETQYF. In DNA form, the CDR3 reads TGTGCCAGCAGCTTAGCCAAGTTCTGGCAAGAGACCCAGTACTTC.

The chain has TRBV6-5 and TRBJ1-6; 9 positions match TRBD1. The CDR3 covers 16 residues. Germline CDR1 reads MNHEY; CDR2 reads SVGAGI. The V segment lost 4 bases and the J segment 7 bases; nucleotides outside the gene matches: 8. CDR3 residues: CASSSRSGTGNSPLHF. As DNA, the CDR3 is TGTGCCAGCAGTTCTCGCTCCGGGACAGGGAATTCACCCCTCCACTTT.

As concerns this clone: One junction end disagrees with the germline gene, perhaps due to a read error. The rearrangement joins TRBV10-3 to TRBJ1-4; the match to TRBD1 covers 8 bases. The CDR3 loop spans 17 amino acids. Germline V lookup: CDR1 ENHRY, CDR2 SYGVKD. The CDR3 reads CAISQSRDRSGSEKLFF. The CDR3 coding sequence is TGTGCCATCAGTCAGTCCCGGGACAGGTCGGGAAGTGAAAAACTGTTTTTT.

The gene calls are TRBV6-5 and TRBJ2-2, with D unclear. The CDR3 loop spans 12 amino acids. The V and J ends lost 6 bases and 5 bases respectively, with 7 bases between them. Germline V gene sequence: CDR1 MNHEY, CDR2 SVGAGI. CDR3 amino acids: CASRLTTGELFF. For the CDR3, the DNA is TGTGCCAGCAGACTAACTACCGGGGAGCTGTTTTTT.

The V call is TRBV10-3, the J call TRBJ1-2; TRBD1 matches at 9 bases. The junction had 2 bases not matched to a gene; V was cut back by 7 bases and J by 2 bases. Germline CDR1 reads ENHRY; CDR2 reads SYGVKD. This CDR3 contains 13 residues. CDR3 region: CAITQGANYGYTF. In DNA form, the CDR3 reads TGTGCCATCACACAGGGGGCGAACTATGGCTACACCTTC.

The chain uses TRBV19 and TRBJ2-7, with a tentative D call TRBD2 (6 bases). The CDR3 runs 14 residues. From germline, CDR1 is LNHDA and CDR2 SQIVND (reference sequence). V was cut by 3 bases and J by 5 bases, with 14 bases left in between. The CDR3 loop is CASSIRDGGNEQYF. The CDR3, as DNA: TGTGCCAGTAGTATCCGGGACGGAGGGAACGAGCAGTACTTC.

The chain has TRBV7-9 and TRBJ1-2; D is undetermined. The CDR3 runs to 13 residues. Trimming removed 1 base at V and 7 bases at J, with 10 bases between. Per the germline V gene, CDR1 is SEHNR and CDR2 is FQNEAQ (reference sequence). The CDR3 nucleotides are TGTGCCAGCAGCTTAGATTCTTCCGTTGGCTACACCTTC. Translation: CASSLDSSVGYTF.

The chain uses TRBV9 and TRBJ2-2; D possibly matches TRBD1 or TRBD2 (6 bases each). The CDR3 has 17 residues. Germline V gene data show CDR1 as SGDLS and CDR2 as YYNGEE. Between the trimmed V and J ends, which lost 2 bases and 4 bases, there was a span of 18 bases. The CDR3 coding sequence is TGTGCCAGCAGCGTTACAACAACCGGGGGCGGCACCGGGGAGCTGTTTTTT. Translation: CASSVTTTGGGTGELFF.

CDR3 loop: CASSYVVDSPLHF. The CDR3 nucleotides are TGTGCCAGCAGTTACGTCGTTGATTCACCCCTCCACTTT. The chain couples TRBV6-6 to TRBJ1-6; D not certain. Trimming pared 2 bases from V and 8 bases from J, leaving 7 bases between. Germline CDR1 and CDR2: MNHNY and SVGAGI (reference sequence). This CDR3 contains 13 residues.

The V gene is TRBV4-3, the J gene TRBJ1-2; no clear D gene. This CDR3 is built from 15 residues. Per the germline V gene, CDR1 is LGHNA and CDR2 is YSLEER. Deletions cut 4 bases from V and 8 bases from J, with 20 bases between. This chain's CDR3 is CASSPGPGSWRGYTF. As DNA, the CDR3 is TGCGCCAGCAGCCCCGGGCCGGGCTCGTGGCGGGGCTACACCTTC.

The sample holds a few counts of this clone. This rearrangement joins TRBV18 to TRBJ2-1, with 10 bases matching TRBD2. Germline trimming cut 6 bases from V and 5 bases from J; bases unmatched to any gene: 10. The germline gives CDR1 KGHSH, CDR2 LQKENI. The CDR3 covers 16 residues. The CDR3, as DNA: TGTGCCAGCTCGGACGGACCGGGACTAGCGAACAATGAGCAGTTCTTC. The encoded protein is CASSDGPGLANNEQFF.

V gene TRBV2 combines with J gene TRBJ1-5; possibly TRBD1 for D (5 bases). This CDR3 has 14 residues. Germline CDR1 is SNHLY and CDR2 is FYNNEI. V was clipped by 9 bases and J by 0 bases, with 12 bases between them. The CDR3 protein is CASGGPHSNQPQHF. CDR3 DNA sequence: TGTGCCAGTGGGGGACCCCATAGCAATCAGCCCCAGCATTTT.

In its sample, this clone was seen a few times. The rearrangement joins TRBV5-1 to TRBJ1-1; D unclear. The V gene lost 1 base and the J gene lost 7 bases, with 11 bases spanning the gap. The CDR3 contains 13 residues. CDR1 and CDR2 (germline): SGHRS, YFSETQ. The CDR3 loop reads CASSLKEGFEAFF. The CDR3, as DNA: TGCGCCAGCAGCTTGAAGGAAGGGTTTGAAGCTTTCTTT.

The V call is TRBV3-1 (or the pseudogene TRBV3-2), the J call TRBJ2-7; no firm D call. CDR3 length: 14 amino acids. V lost 0 bases to trimming and J lost 2 bases, with 8 bases between them. Germline V gene lookup returns CDR1 LGHDT and CDR2 YNNKEL (reference sequence). CDR3 coding DNA: TGTGCCAGCAGCCAAGATAGGCCAGCCTACGAGCAGTACTTC. Amino acid sequence: CASSQDRPAYEQYF.

CDR3 amino acids: CASSTRQGHQPQHF. The CDR3, as DNA: TGTGCCAGCAGCACCAGGCAGGGGCATCAGCCCCAGCATTTT. The rearrangement links TRBV7-2 to TRBJ1-5; D possibly corresponds to TRBD1 (6 bases). Germline loops: CDR1 SGHTA, CDR2 FQGNSA. The CDR3 spans 14 residues. With 5 bases removed from V and 5 bases from J, the gap between germline ends came to 13 bases.

The V call is TRBV10-3, the J call TRBJ1-2; D ambiguous. The CDR3 is 14 amino acids. Germline CDR1 reads ENHRY; CDR2 reads SYGVKD. The V end was cut by 0 bases, the J end by 4 bases, with 9 bases between. This CDR3 is CAISESREGYGYTF. CDR3 bases: TGTGCCATCAGTGAGTCAAGGGAGGGCTATGGCTACACCTTC.

This sequence joins TRBV9 and TRBJ2-1; 11 positions match TRBD2. With 1 base clipped from V and 7 bases from J, the junction kept 4 bases outside the gene matches. The CDR3 runs to 15 residues. In germline, CDR1 is SGDLS, CDR2 YYNGEE. The CDR3 here is CASSVLAGGMNEQFF. The CDR3 DNA sequence: TGTGCCAGCAGCGTACTAGCGGGGGGCATGAATGAGCAGTTCTTC.

The chain joins TRBV11-2 to TRBJ2-5; D gene uncertain. CDR1 and CDR2 from the germline V gene are SGHAT and FQNNGV. Trimming cost V 5 bases and J 2 bases, with 3 bases left between them. CDR3 length equals 11 residues. Here the CDR3 DNA reads TGTGCCAGCAGCGGACAAGAGACCCAGTACTTC. Protein: CASSGQETQYF.

The chain combines TRBV18 with TRBJ2-2, with 9 bases matching TRBD1. CDR1 and CDR2 (germline): KGHSH, LQKENI. The CDR3 runs to 15 residues. With V trimmed by 4 bases and J by 6 bases, 6 bases remained unmatched. CDR3 DNA sequence: TGTGCCAGCTCACAGGGACAGGGTTACGCCGGGGAGCTGTTTTTT. It specifies CASSQGQGYAGELFF.